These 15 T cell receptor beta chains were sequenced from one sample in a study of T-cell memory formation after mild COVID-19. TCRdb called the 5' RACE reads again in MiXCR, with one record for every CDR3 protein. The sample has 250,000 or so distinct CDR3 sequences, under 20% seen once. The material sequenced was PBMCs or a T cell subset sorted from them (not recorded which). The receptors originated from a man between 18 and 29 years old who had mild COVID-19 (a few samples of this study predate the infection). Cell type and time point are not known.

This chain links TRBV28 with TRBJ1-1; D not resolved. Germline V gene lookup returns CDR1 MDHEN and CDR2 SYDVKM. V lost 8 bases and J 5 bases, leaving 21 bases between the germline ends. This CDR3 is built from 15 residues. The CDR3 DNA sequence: TGTGCCAGCTTTGGCAGTTCGGGTGAGGGAACTGAAGCTTTCTTT. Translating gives CASFGSSGEGTEAFF.

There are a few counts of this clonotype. The CDR3 nucleotides are TGTGCCAGCAGGGTAGCGGGGGACACAGATACGCAGTATTTT. It encodes CASRVAGDTDTQYF. The chain uses TRBV6-2 or TRBV6-3 and TRBJ2-3, with TRBD2 matching 9 bases. Germline V lookup: CDR1 MNHEY, CDR2 SVGEGT. The CDR3 extends over 14 amino acids. V shed 6 bases, J shed 2 bases, and the junction held 3 bases outside the gene matches.

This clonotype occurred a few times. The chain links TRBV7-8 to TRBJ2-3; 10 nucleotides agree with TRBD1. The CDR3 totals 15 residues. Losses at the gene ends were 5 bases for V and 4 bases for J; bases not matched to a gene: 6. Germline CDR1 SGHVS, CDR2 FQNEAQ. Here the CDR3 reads CASSARQGAADTQYF. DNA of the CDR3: TGTGCCAGCAGCGCACGACAGGGGGCCGCAGATACGCAGTATTTT.

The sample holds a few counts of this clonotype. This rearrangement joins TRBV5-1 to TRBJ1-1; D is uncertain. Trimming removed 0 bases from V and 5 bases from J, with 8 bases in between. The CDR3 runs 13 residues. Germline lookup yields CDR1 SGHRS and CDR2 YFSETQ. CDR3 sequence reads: CASSLEVGTEAFF. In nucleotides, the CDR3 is TGCGCCAGCAGCTTGGAAGTCGGGACTGAAGCTTTCTTT.

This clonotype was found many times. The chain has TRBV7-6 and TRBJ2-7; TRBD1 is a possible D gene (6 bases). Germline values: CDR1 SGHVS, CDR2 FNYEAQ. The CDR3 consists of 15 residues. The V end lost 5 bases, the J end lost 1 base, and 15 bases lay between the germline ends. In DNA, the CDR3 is TGTGCCAGCAGCCCTCGACAGGTACCTTCCTACGAGCAGTACTTC. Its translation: CASSPRQVPSYEQYF.

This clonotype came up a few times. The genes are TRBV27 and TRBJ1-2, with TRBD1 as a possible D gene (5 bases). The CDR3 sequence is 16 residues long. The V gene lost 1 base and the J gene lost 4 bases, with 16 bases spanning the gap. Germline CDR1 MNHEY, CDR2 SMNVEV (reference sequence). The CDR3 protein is CASSLWGIGGTYGYTF. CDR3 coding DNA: TGTGCCAGCAGTTTATGGGGGATTGGGGGAACCTATGGCTACACCTTC.

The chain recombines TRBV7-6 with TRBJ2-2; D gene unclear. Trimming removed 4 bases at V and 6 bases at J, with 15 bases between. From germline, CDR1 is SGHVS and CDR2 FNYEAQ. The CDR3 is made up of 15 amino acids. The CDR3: CASSSPWQDPGELFF. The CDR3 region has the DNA TGTGCCAGCAGCTCCCCTTGGCAGGACCCCGGGGAGCTGTTTTTT. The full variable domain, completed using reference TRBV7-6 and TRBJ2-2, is GAGVSQSPRYKVTKRGQDVALRCDPISGHVSLYWYRQALGQGPEFLTYFNYEAQQDKSGLPNDRFSAERPEGSISTLTIQRTEQRDSAMYRCASSSPWQDPGELFFGEGSRLTVL.

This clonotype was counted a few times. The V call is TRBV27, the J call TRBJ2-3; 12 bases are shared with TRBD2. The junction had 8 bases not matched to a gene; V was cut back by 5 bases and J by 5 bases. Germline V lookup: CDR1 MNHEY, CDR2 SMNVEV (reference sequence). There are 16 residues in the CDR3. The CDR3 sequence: CASSPLRTSGVDTQYF. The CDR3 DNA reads TGTGCCAGCAGTCCACTCCGGACTAGCGGGGTAGATACGCAGTATTTT.

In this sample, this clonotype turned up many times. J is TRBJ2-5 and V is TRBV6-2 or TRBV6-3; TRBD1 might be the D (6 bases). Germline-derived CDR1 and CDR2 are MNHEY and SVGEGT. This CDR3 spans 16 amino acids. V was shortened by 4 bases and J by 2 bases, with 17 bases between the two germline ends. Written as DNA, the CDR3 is TGTGCCAGCAGTTCCCCGGACAGATCTCCGCAAGAGACCCAGTACTTC. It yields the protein CASSSPDRSPQETQYF.

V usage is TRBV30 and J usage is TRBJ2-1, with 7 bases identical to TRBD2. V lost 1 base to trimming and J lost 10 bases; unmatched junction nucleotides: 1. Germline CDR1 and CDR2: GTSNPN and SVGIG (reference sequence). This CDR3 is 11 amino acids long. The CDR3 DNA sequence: TGTGCCTGGAGTGGACTAGCCGAGCAGTTCTTC. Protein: CAWSGLAEQFF.

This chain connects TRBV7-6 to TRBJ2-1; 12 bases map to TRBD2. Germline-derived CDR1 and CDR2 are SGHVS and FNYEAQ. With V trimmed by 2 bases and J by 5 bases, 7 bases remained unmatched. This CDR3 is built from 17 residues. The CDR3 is CASSLRTSGVRDNEQFF. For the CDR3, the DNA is TGTGCCAGCAGCTTAAGGACTAGCGGGGTCCGGGACAATGAGCAGTTCTTC.

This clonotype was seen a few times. The DNA for the CDR3 is TGCAGTGCGATCGGCACAGGGGGCAATCAGCCCCAGCATTTT. The encoded protein is CSAIGTGGNQPQHF. V usage is TRBV20-1 and J usage is TRBJ1-5; the match to TRBD1 covers 7 bases. V shed 6 bases, J shed 2 bases, and the junction held 7 bases outside the gene matches. The V gene's germline CDR1 is DFQATT and CDR2 SNEGSKA (reference sequence). This CDR3 region has 14 residues.

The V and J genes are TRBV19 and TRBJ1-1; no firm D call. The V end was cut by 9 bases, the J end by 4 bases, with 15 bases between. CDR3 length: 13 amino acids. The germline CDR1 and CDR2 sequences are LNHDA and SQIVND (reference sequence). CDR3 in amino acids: CASRTGKVTEAFF. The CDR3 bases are TGTGCCAGCAGGACTGGGAAGGTCACTGAAGCTTTCTTT.

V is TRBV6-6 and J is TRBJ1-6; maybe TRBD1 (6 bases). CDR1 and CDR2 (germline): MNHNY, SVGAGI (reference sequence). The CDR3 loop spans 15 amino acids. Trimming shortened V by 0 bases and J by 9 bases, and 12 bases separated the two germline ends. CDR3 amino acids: CASSYSRQGSSPLHF. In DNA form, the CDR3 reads TGTGCCAGCAGTTACTCGAGGCAGGGGAGTTCACCCCTCCACTTT.

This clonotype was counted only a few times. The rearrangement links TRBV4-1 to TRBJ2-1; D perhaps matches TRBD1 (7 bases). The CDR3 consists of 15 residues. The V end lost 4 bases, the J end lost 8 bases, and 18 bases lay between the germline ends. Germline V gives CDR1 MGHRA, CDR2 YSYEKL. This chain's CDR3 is CASSRQTPGGYEQFF. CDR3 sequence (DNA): TGCGCCAGCAGCCGACAAACACCAGGGGGGTATGAGCAGTTCTTC.